One sample yielded the 20 T cell receptor beta chains listed below, sequenced in a study of blood T cell repertoires in COVID-19. The data were produced by immunoSEQ multiplex PCR, yet TCRdb's version contains in-frame clones alone and is incomplete. Here the sample spans under 150,000 clones, around 80% being singletons. The sample was peripheral blood. The receptors stem from a woman aged 50 to 65 with acute or convalescent COVID-19.

The J gene is TRBJ2-7, the V gene TRBV7-6; perhaps TRBD1 as D (6 bases). Germline loops: CDR1 SGHVS, CDR2 FNYEAQ. The CDR3 sequence is 14 residues long. Deletions cut 5 bases from V and 6 bases from J, with 17 bases between. The CDR3 region is CASSLRGSELEQYF. CDR3 DNA sequence: TGTGCCAGCAGCCTCAGGGGCAGCGAGCTCGAGCAGTACTTC.

V usage is TRBV4-2 and J usage is TRBJ1-3, with 12 bases identical to TRBD1. Germline assignment: CDR1 LGHNA and CDR2 YNFKEQ. The V segment lost 3 bases and the J segment 7 bases; nucleotides outside the gene matches: 4. CDR3 length: 15 residues. Written as DNA, the CDR3 is TGTGCCAGCAGCCATGCCGGGACAGGGGGCAACACCATATATTTT. It yields the protein CASSHAGTGGNTIYF.

V usage is TRBV29-1 and J usage is TRBJ2-2; 9 nucleotides match TRBD2. This CDR3 is 15 amino acids long. The germline CDR1 and CDR2 sequences are SQVTM and ANQGSEA. V was clipped by 3 bases and J by 4 bases; unmatched bases: 6. DNA for the CDR3: TGCAGCGTTGATCTGGCGGGGGGGATCACCGGGGAGCTGTTTTTT. It specifies CSVDLAGGITGELFF.

This chain connects TRBV4-2 to TRBJ1-4; D call uncertain. Looked up from germline, CDR1 is LGHNA and CDR2 is YNFKEQ. V was shortened by 1 base and J by 0 bases, with 9 bases between the two germline ends. The CDR3 loop spans 16 amino acids. The CDR3 nucleotides read TGTGCCAGCAGCCAAGGGCGGGCTGCAACTAATGAAAAACTGTTTTTT. Translation: CASSQGRAATNEKLFF.

This chain joins TRBV18 and TRBJ1-2; D is undetermined. The CDR3 has 15 amino acids. V lost 3 bases, J lost 1 base, and 12 bases lay in between. From germline, CDR1 is KGHSH and CDR2 LQKENI. The CDR3: CASSPDWHDNYGYTF. The CDR3 nucleotides are TGTGCCAGCTCACCGGACTGGCACGATAACTATGGCTACACCTTC. The whole variable domain, filled in from reference TRBV18 and TRBJ1-2, reads NAGVMQNPRHLVRRRGQEARLRCSPMKGHSHVYWYRQLPEEGLKFMVYLQKENIIDESGMPKERFSAEFPKEGPSILRIQQVVRGDSAAYFCASSPDWHDNYGYTFGSGTRLTVV.

The chain couples TRBV6-5 to TRBJ2-7; D remains ambiguous. Looked up from germline, CDR1 is MNHEY and CDR2 is SVGAGI. Trimming shortened V by 8 bases and J by 6 bases, and 17 bases separated the two germline ends. The CDR3 is made up of 13 amino acids. CDR3 in DNA: TGTGCCAGCCAAAATCCCTCTATCCCCGAGCAGTACTTC. It codes for CASQNPSIPEQYF.

In its sample, this clone was seen a few times. The genes are TRBV27 and TRBJ1-5; D ambiguous. Germline V gene data show CDR1 as MNHEY and CDR2 as SMNVEV (reference sequence). The CDR3 is 16 residues long. Trimming stripped 4 bases from V and 2 bases from J, with 15 bases between. The CDR3 nucleotides are TGTGCCAGCAGTTCCTCCCAGGCATTCGGCAATCAGCCCCAGCATTTT. Its translation is CASSSSQAFGNQPQHF.

The chain employs TRBV27 and TRBJ1-6; D possibly corresponds to TRBD1 (5 bases). V lost 8 bases, J lost 8 bases, and 13 bases lay in between. CDR1 and CDR2 from the germline V gene are MNHEY and SMNVEV (reference sequence). The CDR3 covers 13 residues. The DNA for the CDR3 is TGTGCCAGCCCGAAGGGGAAGGATTCACCCCTCCACTTT. Encoded protein: CASPKGKDSPLHF.

The chain joins TRBV19 to TRBJ2-1; 14 bases map to TRBD2. Trimming at V came to 4 bases and at J to 12 bases, leaving 14 bases not matched to a gene. The CDR3 loop spans 17 amino acids. Germline V CDR1 and CDR2: LNHDA, SQIVND (reference sequence). The CDR3 protein is CASSTTGLAGAPKVQFF. Written as DNA, the CDR3 is TGTGCCAGTAGTACCACGGGACTAGCGGGGGCCCCGAAGGTGCAGTTCTTC.

The chain is built from TRBV5-1 and TRBJ2-1; no clear D. The germline V gene encodes CDR1 SGHRS and CDR2 YFSETQ. This CDR3 is 12 amino acids long. V lost 4 bases and J 10 bases, leaving 12 bases between the germline ends. The CDR3 sequence: CASSLGTTEQFF. The CDR3 region has the DNA TGCGCCAGCAGCCTAGGTACAACCGAGCAGTTCTTC. Based on the CDR3 plus reference TRBV5-1 and TRBJ2-1, the full variable domain is KAGVTQTPRYLIKTRGQQVTLSCSPISGHRSVSWYQQTPGQGLQFLFEYFSETQRNKGNFPGRFSGRQFSNSRSEMNVSTLELGDSALYLCASSLGTTEQFFGPGTRLTVL.

The chain links TRBV6-6 to TRBJ1-5; 8 bases fit TRBD1. The CDR3 is 13 residues long. Per germline, CDR1 MNHNY and CDR2 SVGAGI (reference sequence). V was pared by 5 bases and J by 4 bases, with 1 base of the junction left unmatched. The CDR3 nucleotides read TGTGCCAGCAGTGGGACAGGTAATCAGCCCCAGCATTTT. Translating it yields CASSGTGNQPQHF.

V usage is TRBV6-4 and J usage is TRBJ1-2, with 7 nucleotides matching TRBD1. CDR1 and CDR2 (germline): MRHNA, SNTAGT. Trimming cost V 6 bases and J 7 bases; bases outside gene matches: 14. The CDR3 totals 15 residues. The CDR3 coding sequence is TGTGCCAGCAGGAGGGATGAGGGGGCATTCGGTGGCTACACCTTC. Protein product: CASRRDEGAFGGYTF.

The chain joins TRBV19 to TRBJ1-2; the match to TRBD1 covers 11 bases. V was pared by 4 bases and J by 14 bases, with 15 bases of the junction left unmatched. CDR3 length equals 15 residues. Looked up from germline, CDR1 is LNHDA and CDR2 is SQIVND (reference sequence). Written as DNA, the CDR3 is TGTGCCAGTAGTAGCGGGAGATGGACAGGGGGCGGAAAGACCTTC. Protein: CASSSGRWTGGGKTF.

The chain joins TRBV5-1 to TRBJ2-2; tentative D call: TRBD1 (5 bases). The CDR3 has 14 residues. The germline gives CDR1 SGHRS, CDR2 YFSETQ. The V end was cut by 1 base, the J end by 4 bases, with 8 bases between. CDR3 protein: CASSLTGATGELFF. The CDR3 nucleotides are TGCGCCAGCAGCTTGACTGGGGCCACCGGGGAGCTGTTTTTT.

This chain connects TRBV14 to TRBJ2-3; no definite D call. The CDR3 is made up of 18 amino acids. Germline V lookup: CDR1 SGHDN, CDR2 FVKESK. V shed 0 bases and J shed 0 bases, with 16 bases lying between them. CDR3 DNA: TGTGCCAGCAGCCAAGATCCCTGGCGGTCAACTAGCACAGATACGCAGTATTTT. It yields the protein CASSQDPWRSTSTDTQYF.

This chain joins TRBV28 and TRBJ2-7; D is possibly TRBD2 (6 bases). Germline V CDR1 and CDR2: MDHEN, SYDVKM. The V gene lost 6 bases and the J gene lost 6 bases, with 21 bases spanning the gap. This CDR3 spans 15 amino acids. The CDR3 DNA reads as TGTGCCAGCAGCCTCTCCGGACCCCCGCGGGGCGAGCAGTACTTC. It encodes CASSLSGPPRGEQYF.

The CDR3 reads CASSLFSGTSYNEQFF. DNA of the CDR3: TGTGCCAGCAGTTTATTCTCCGGGACTAGCTACAATGAGCAGTTCTTC. V and J are TRBV28 and TRBJ2-1; 8 positions match TRBD2. Germline V gene sequence: CDR1 MDHEN, CDR2 SYDVKM. This CDR3 region has 16 residues. Losses at the gene ends were 1 base for V and 3 bases for J; bases not matched to a gene: 5. The variable domain in full, with the rest retrieved from reference TRBV28 and TRBJ2-1, is DVKVTQSSRYLVKRTGEKVFLECVQDMDHENMFWYRQDPGLGLRLIYFSYDVKMKEKGDIPEGYSVSREKKERFSLILESASTNQTSMYLCASSLFSGTSYNEQFFGPGTRLTVL.

This clone was counted only a few times. The chain is built from TRBV3-1 (or the pseudogene TRBV3-2) and TRBJ2-5, with D unresolved. The V end was cut by 4 bases, the J end by 2 bases, with 5 bases between. The CDR3 runs to 12 residues. Per the germline V gene, CDR1 is LGHDT and CDR2 is YNNKEL (reference sequence). CDR3 DNA sequence: TGTGCCAGCAGCCTTTTACAAGAGACCCAGTACTTC. Translating gives CASSLLQETQYF.

The chain links TRBV7-8 to TRBJ1-2, with 7 bases that match TRBD1. J lost 5 bases, V lost 6 bases, and 9 bases had no gene match. The CDR3 extends over 14 amino acids. Germline V gene data show CDR1 as SGHVS and CDR2 as FQNEAQ. In DNA, the CDR3 is TGTGCCAGCAGACGGGACCCACAGGGGTATGGCTACACCTTC. Translation gives CASRRDPQGYGYTF. The full variable domain, its missing parts supplied by reference TRBV7-8 and TRBJ1-2, is GAGVSQSPRYKVAKRGQDVALRCDPISGHVSLFWYQQALGQGPEFLTYFQNEAQLDKSGLPSDRFFAERPEGSVSTLKIQRTQQEDSAVYLCASRRDPQGYGYTFGSGTRLTVV.

The rearrangement uses TRBV2 and TRBJ2-2; a possible D gene is TRBD2 (5 bases). CDR3 length equals 14 residues. The germline CDR1 and CDR2 sequences are SNHLY and FYNNEI. The V end lost 8 bases, the J end lost 6 bases, and 16 bases lay between the germline ends. Here the CDR3 DNA reads TGTGCCAGCCTCGGAGCGGTCCCGTCCGGGGAGCTGTTTTTT. Encoded protein: CASLGAVPSGELFF.